This TCR beta chain was sequenced for a study of PD-L1 blockade in urothelial cancer. About the study: Male sex and bladder-origin urothelial cancer characterized about 85% of the roughly 30 patients. Across blood samples, T cells had a median count of 141,255.

Germline assignment: CDR1 KGHSH and CDR2 LQKENI. This CDR3 contains 14 residues. Trimming left V 0 bases short and J 5 bases short, with 9 bases between. Study results and limitations: At 3 weeks on treatment, tumor-associated clones expanded more with durable benefit.

TCRdb's copy holds only in-frame clones and misses some; the assay was immunoSEQ multiplex PCR. Of some 51,000 clones listed, approximately 90% were seen once; the top ten hold 2% to 3%. Time point of the sample: peripheral blood 6 weeks after treatment start. Regarding this clone: What it recognizes is unknown.

This sequence originates from a man aged 60 to 69 with urothelial cancer. The sequenced sample was PBMCs, obtained around atezolizumab (anti-PD-L1) treatment. This chain connects TRBV18 to TRBJ2-3; TRBD2 might be the D (6 bases). The CDR3 DNA sequence: TGTGCCAGCTCACCACCGACTAGGAAAGATACGCAGTATTTT. Its translation: CASSPPTRKDTQYF.